The text below deals with one T cell receptor beta chain. What it binds is unknown. Sequenced by immunoSEQ multiplex PCR; TCRdb stores in-frame clones only, minus some. The sample includes about 140,000 clones, 85% to 95% of them seen just once. These data originate in a study of T cell responses to AZD1222 COVID-19 vaccine. Study-level points and caveats: Vaccine-related CD4 TCRs covered spike, predominating at 160-218 and 743-854. At baseline, seropositivity was found in only six or seven AZD1222 recipients. Females outnumbered males among donors, who were mostly white British; clonal diversity was possibly underestimated.

The sequencing here drew on peripheral blood, taken 28 days after the second AZD1222 dose. This receptor was taken from an adult who received the AZD1222 COVID-19 vaccine.

CDR3 in amino acids: CASSLGVPSSGNTIYF. Written as DNA, the CDR3 is TGTGCCAGCAGCTTAGGGGTTCCAAGCTCTGGAAACACCATATATTTT. The rearrangement joins TRBV7-6 to TRBJ1-3; no definite D call. Trimming pared 1 base from V and 0 bases from J, leaving 10 bases between. Germline V lookup: CDR1 SGHVS, CDR2 FNYEAQ. The CDR3 length is 16 residues.